This is a list of T cell receptor beta chains from one sample in a study of response to subunit inactivated influenza vaccine. Via MiXCR, TCRdb re-called the RT-PCR reads, giving one row per CDR3 protein. The sample lists hundreds of thousands of distinct CDR3 sequences, over 20% occurring once. Specimen: PBMCs from blood, collected roughly 20 months after vaccination. The source of these receptors is a man aged 45 to 70 who received an inactivated influenza vaccine. CDR3s include the opening cysteine and the closing phenylalanine or tryptophan. Fields, in order: clone size, D gene, J gene, V gene, CDR3 protein, CDR3 DNA. The D gene is left open where the match is weak. The size field is filled for only some rows; it gives once, few, many or a size class.

>-|-|TRBJ2-5|TRBV3-1
CASSQRGTGQETQYF
TGTGCCAGCAGCCAACGGGGAACCGGTCAAGAGACCCAGTACTTC
>few|-|TRBJ1-4|TRBV19
CASSRSLRKEKLFF
TGTGCCAGTAGTCGGTCCTTACGGAAGGAAAAACTGTTTTTT
>many|-|TRBJ1-5|TRBV7-9
CASSPGQIGLRQPQHF
TGTGCCAGCAGCCCCGGACAGATCGGGTTGCGTCAGCCCCAGCATTTT
>-|-|TRBJ2-7|TRBV12-3/TRBV12-4
CASSLLRDFPYEQYF
TGTGCCAGCAGTCTTCTCCGGGACTTCCCCTACGAGCAGTACTTC
>-|-|TRBJ2-1|TRBV20-1
CSARSSLNIDNEQFF
TGCAGTGCTAGATCCTCCCTAAACATCGACAATGAGCAGTTCTTC
>-|TRBD1|TRBJ1-2|TRBV7-9
CASSLDRAGQEIYGYTF
TGTGCCAGCAGCTTAGATCGCGCGGGACAGGAAATCTATGGCTACACCTTC
>-|-|TRBJ2-5|TRBV5-4
CASSSQGQETQYF
TGTGCCAGCAGCTCCCAGGGGCAAGAGACCCAGTACTTC
>-|-|TRBJ2-5|TRBV29-1
CSVEEGVAETQYF
TGCAGCGTTGAAGAAGGGGTAGCCGAGACCCAGTACTTC
>-|-|TRBJ2-3|TRBV3-1
CASSQRGMTDTQYF
TGTGCCAGCAGCCAACGGGGAATGACAGATACGCAGTATTTT
>many|-|TRBJ2-5|TRBV29-1
CSVDKARGQETQYF
TGCAGCGTTGATAAGGCTCGGGGGCAAGAGACCCAGTACTTC
>few|-|TRBJ1-5|TRBV7-2
CASSREAQKPQHF
TGTGCCAGCAGCCGCGAGGCGCAGAAGCCCCAGCATTTT
>few|-|TRBJ2-2|TRBV6-5
CASSSLVIAGELFF
TGTGCCAGCAGTTCCTTGGTGATCGCCGGGGAGCTGTTTTTT
>-|-|TRBJ1-4|TRBV2
CASSEGAATNEKLFF
TGTGCCAGCAGTGAAGGGGCAGCGACTAATGAAAAACTGTTTTTT
>-|-|TRBJ2-5|TRBV5-1
CASSLGQKGQETQYF
TGCGCCAGCAGCTTGGGGCAAAAAGGTCAAGAGACCCAGTACTTC
>-|TRBD1|TRBJ2-7|TRBV6-5
CASSYGTGAYEQYF
TGTGCCAGCAGTTACGGGACAGGGGCCTACGAGCAGTACTTC
>many|-|TRBJ2-5|TRBV5-1
CASISQLGSGQETQYF
TGCGCCAGCATCTCACAGCTGGGTAGCGGACAAGAGACCCAGTACTTC